The clone carrying this T cell receptor beta chain has ten or more counts. Its matching antigen is unknown. This sample was included in a study of T cells in Graves' hyperthyroidism and ophthalmopathy. Whole-study findings and limits: Among thyroid clonotypes expanded above 0.001, most also appeared in blood.

What was amplified from RNA transcripts were TCR beta CDR3 regions. Initially, a first-round RT-PCR of the TCR CDR3 employed the HTBI primer set. TCRdb ran MiXCR on the multiplex PCR reads and lists one entry per CDR3 protein. This sample yields a few hundred thousand distinct CDR3 sequences, of which 46% are seen a single time; 8.2% belongs to the top ten. Germline V gene lookup returns CDR1 KGHDR and CDR2 SFDVKD. The CDR3 covers 15 residues. The V end lost 8 bases, the J end lost 0 bases, and 15 bases lay between the germline ends. The study defined stable Graves' hyperthyroidism as no ophthalmopathy progression within 18 months. Newly diagnosed hyperthyroidism, duration under 2 months, in patients aged 18 to 65. Exclusions: uncontrolled infection, other autoimmune disease, pregnancy, lactation.

The V and J genes are TRBV24-1 and TRBJ1-1; the D gene is possibly TRBD1 (5 bases). The sequence was obtained from a woman younger than 30 with Graves' hyperthyroidism. Source material: peripheral blood or thyroid tissue (not recorded which). The CDR3 region has the DNA TGTGCCACCACACCGGGACGGATCATGAACACTGAAGCTTTCTTT. Translating it yields CATTPGRIMNTEAFF.